This TCR beta chain is from a study of CD8 T cells in Susac syndrome. The authors sequenced TCR beta from blood CD8+ and CD4+ T cells. Bulk CD8+ and CD4+ cells came from magnetic negative isolation; CD8+ TEMRA by FACS. The CDR3 has 14 amino acids. Germline assignment: CDR1 WSHSY and CDR2 SAAADI. Concerning this clonotype itself: One junction end does not reproduce the germline sequence, and a read error may be involved.

The RNA input was roughly 0.45 to 1 ug, and it was reverse transcribed with random hexamers. An immunoSEQ multiplex PCR generated amplified TCR beta CDR3 products spanning 54 Vbeta and 13 Jbeta. MiXCR was run by TCRdb on the immunoSEQ multiplex PCR reads, yielding one entry per CDR3 protein. In the table there are roughly 47,000 distinct CDR3 sequences, 90% to 95% of which are singletons. This chain joins TRBV10-2 and TRBJ2-7; no clear D. This TCR came from a human donor in good health. The sample consisted of CD8+ T cells from PBMCs. The CDR3 DNA is TGCGTCAGCAGTGTGGGGTATACTTTCTACGAGCAGTACTTC. Amino acids: CVSSVGYTFYEQYF.